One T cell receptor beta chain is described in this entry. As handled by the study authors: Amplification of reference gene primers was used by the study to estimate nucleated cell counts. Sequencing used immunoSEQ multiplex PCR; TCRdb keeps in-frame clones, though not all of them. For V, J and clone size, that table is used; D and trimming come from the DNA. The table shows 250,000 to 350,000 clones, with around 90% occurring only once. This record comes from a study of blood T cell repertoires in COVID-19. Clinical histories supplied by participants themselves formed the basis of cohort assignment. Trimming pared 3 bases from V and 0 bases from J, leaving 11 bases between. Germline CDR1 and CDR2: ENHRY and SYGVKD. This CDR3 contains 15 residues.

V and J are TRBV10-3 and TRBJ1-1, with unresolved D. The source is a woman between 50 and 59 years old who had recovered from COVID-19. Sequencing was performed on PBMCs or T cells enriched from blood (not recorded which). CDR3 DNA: TGTGCCATCAGTGAAAAAACGGGGATGAACACTGAAGCTTTCTTT. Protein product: CAISEKTGMNTEAFF.